The 23 T cell receptor beta chains listed next were all sequenced from one sample in a study of T cell responses to AZD1222 COVID-19 vaccine. Measured with immunoSEQ multiplex PCR; TCRdb has only the in-frame clones, and not every one. This table has some 150,000 clones, more than 90% appearing once. Material: peripheral blood, obtained on day 0 of AZD1222 vaccination. All receptors derive from an adult in good health.

The V gene is TRBV19, the J gene TRBJ2-1; 7 nucleotides agree with TRBD2. The length of the CDR3 is 15 residues. In germline, CDR1 is LNHDA, CDR2 SQIVND (reference sequence). Trimming removed 8 bases from V and 1 base from J; junction bases left unmatched: 8. CDR3 DNA: TGTGCCAGTGCCGCCCGGGGAGGGTCCTACAATGAGCAGTTCTTC. This translates into CASAARGGSYNEQFF.

This clone was seen a single time. This chain links TRBV5-1 with TRBJ2-5, with 8 bases that match TRBD2. V lost 3 bases and J lost 5; bases outside the gene matches: 6. The length of the CDR3 is 14 residues. Germline values: CDR1 SGHRS, CDR2 YFSETQ. The chain's CDR3 is CASSSGTSVETQYF. Written as DNA, the CDR3 is TGCGCCAGCAGCTCCGGGACTAGTGTTGAGACCCAGTACTTC.

The chain links TRBV5-6 to TRBJ2-7; D unclear. This CDR3 is built from 13 residues. Germline values: CDR1 SGHDT, CDR2 YYEEEE. Deletions cut 1 base from V and 0 bases from J, with 5 bases between. In DNA, the CDR3 is TGTGCCAGCAGCTTGCCTAACTCCTACGAGCAGTACTTC. Translation gives CASSLPNSYEQYF.

The chain has TRBV5-5 and TRBJ1-3, with D unresolved. The V gene's germline CDR1 is SGHKS and CDR2 YYEKEE (reference sequence). The V and J ends lost 2 bases and 0 bases respectively, with 12 bases between them. This CDR3 is built from 16 residues. This CDR3 reads CASSFGQPTSGNTIYF. The CDR3 DNA reads as TGTGCCAGCAGCTTCGGGCAGCCCACCTCTGGAAACACCATATATTTT.

This rearrangement joins TRBV2 to TRBJ1-5; D is unclear. Germline loops: CDR1 SNHLY, CDR2 FYNNEI. This CDR3 is 14 amino acids long. V lost 6 bases, J lost 3 bases, and 12 bases lay in between. CDR3 loop: CASRGTEFNQPQHF. The CDR3 region has the DNA TGTGCCAGCAGGGGCACAGAGTTCAATCAGCCCCAGCATTTT.

The rearrangement links TRBV10-1 to TRBJ2-7; D is unclear. Trimming shortened V by 3 bases and J by 7 bases, and 13 bases separated the two germline ends. Looked up from germline, CDR1 is WNHNN and CDR2 is SYGVQD (reference sequence). This CDR3 has 13 residues. DNA for the CDR3: TGCGCCAGCAGTGACTTATTGGGTTGGGAGCAGTACTTC. Translating it yields CASSDLLGWEQYF.

This chain joins TRBV25-1 and TRBJ2-1; 7 positions match TRBD2. V shed 2 bases, J shed 15 bases, and the junction held 7 bases outside the gene matches. The CDR3 runs 12 residues. In germline, CDR1 is MGHDK, CDR2 SYGVNS. The CDR3 region has the DNA TGTGCCAGCAGTGAAGGGGAGGGCAGGCCGTTCTTC. It translates to CASSEGEGRPFF.

The chain joins TRBV30 to TRBJ1-1, with a possible D match to TRBD1 (5 bases). The CDR3 spans 13 residues. Per the germline V gene, CDR1 is GTSNPN and CDR2 is SVGIG (reference sequence). Trimming left V 0 bases short and J 3 bases short, with 8 bases between. CDR3 loop: CAWSVARDTEAFF. The CDR3 bases are TGTGCCTGGAGTGTTGCCAGGGACACTGAAGCTTTCTTT.

The V gene is TRBV14, the J gene TRBJ2-1, with 8 bases fitting TRBD1. V shed 0 bases, J shed 4 bases, and the junction held 5 bases outside the gene matches. The CDR3 spans 16 residues. CDR1 and CDR2 from the germline V gene are SGHDN and FVKESK. This CDR3 reads CASSQESGGWYNEQFF. The CDR3 DNA follows: TGTGCCAGCAGCCAAGAATCAGGGGGCTGGTACAATGAGCAGTTCTTC.

The rearrangement joins TRBV10-1 to TRBJ2-1; perhaps TRBD1 as D (6 bases). Trimming took off 2 bases at V and 8 bases at J, with 16 bases between the two ends. Germline values: CDR1 WNHNN, CDR2 SYGVQD (reference sequence). The CDR3 runs 15 residues. CDR3 nucleotide sequence: TGCGCCAGCAGTGAGAGGGGGAGTAATTTGGATGAGCAGTTCTTC. It is translated as CASSERGSNLDEQFF.

The rearrangement links TRBV25-1 to TRBJ2-5, with a possible D match to TRBD2 (5 bases). This CDR3 contains 15 residues. V was shortened by 2 bases and J by 4 bases, with 14 bases between the two germline ends. CDR1 and CDR2 (germline): MGHDK, SYGVNS. CDR3 bases: TGTGCCAGCAGTGAAGGCACTAGTCGAAGAGAGACCCAGTACTTC. The encoded protein is CASSEGTSRRETQYF.

This chain connects TRBV7-9 to TRBJ1-4, with TRBD1 identical over 10 bases. The J segment lost 8 bases and the V segment lost 5 bases, leaving 8 bases of the junction unmatched. The CDR3 totals 15 residues. In germline, CDR1 is SEHNR, CDR2 FQNEAQ (reference sequence). The CDR3 protein is CASSQGTGEREKLFF. CDR3 nucleotides: TGTGCCAGCAGCCAAGGGACAGGGGAACGGGAAAAACTGTTTTTT.

The chain is built from TRBV18 and TRBJ2-5; 7 bases line up with TRBD1. V lost 1 base and J lost 5; bases outside the gene matches: 13. Germline CDR1 is KGHSH and CDR2 is LQKENI. The length of the CDR3 is 17 residues. Written as DNA, the CDR3 is TGTGCCAGCTCACCACTCTCGACAGGGTATTTGGCGGAGACCCAGTACTTC. Its translation is CASSPLSTGYLAETQYF.

This clone was recorded a few times. The rearrangement joins TRBV25-1 to TRBJ1-1; 8 bases line up with TRBD1. This CDR3 is 16 amino acids long. V lost 4 bases and J lost 0; bases outside the gene matches: 7. CDR1 and CDR2 from the germline V gene are MGHDK and SYGVNS. CDR3 loop: CASSGVPGQVNTEAFF. In DNA form, the CDR3 reads TGTGCCAGCAGTGGTGTGCCGGGACAGGTGAACACTGAAGCTTTCTTT.

The chain combines TRBV14 with TRBJ1-2; D not certain. The CDR3 totals 14 residues. Per the germline V gene, CDR1 is SGHDN and CDR2 is FVKESK. Between the trimmed V and J ends, which lost 0 bases and 8 bases, there was a span of 13 bases. This chain's CDR3 is CASSQEPTVGGYTF. DNA of the CDR3: TGTGCCAGCAGCCAAGAGCCGACCGTCGGGGGCTACACCTTC.

The genes are TRBV5-6 and TRBJ2-5; D ambiguous. Germline V gives CDR1 SGHDT, CDR2 YYEEEE. Trimming shortened V by 5 bases and J by 3 bases, and 11 bases separated the two germline ends. This CDR3 region has 13 residues. The CDR3 spells CASRVGNEETQYF. CDR3 DNA: TGTGCCAGCAGGGTAGGGAACGAAGAGACCCAGTACTTC.

This chain uses TRBV5-6 with TRBJ2-1; 7 bases match TRBD2. Germline values: CDR1 SGHDT, CDR2 YYEEEE. Germline trimming cut 4 bases from V and 4 bases from J; bases unmatched to any gene: 8. The CDR3 is 15 residues long. The CDR3 DNA reads as TGTGCCAGCAGCAGACCTAGCGGTCCATACAATGAGCAGTTCTTC. This codes for CASSRPSGPYNEQFF. The complete variable domain, with remaining parts taken from reference TRBV5-6 and TRBJ2-1, reads DAGVTQSPTHLIKTRGQQVTLRCSPKSGHDTVSWYQQALGQGPQFIFQYYEEEERQRGNFPDRFSGHQFPNYSSELNVNALLLGDSALYLCASSRPSGPYNEQFFGPGTRLTVL.

The chain couples TRBV3-1 (or the pseudogene TRBV3-2) to TRBJ1-3, with 7 bases identical to TRBD1. The V and J ends lost 0 bases and 4 bases, in that order; junction bases with no gene match: 6. This CDR3 has 16 amino acids. Germline lookup yields CDR1 LGHDT and CDR2 YNNKEL (reference sequence). The CDR3 DNA reads TGTGCCAGCAGCCAAGAACTGACAGGGATGGGAAACACCATATATTTT. It specifies CASSQELTGMGNTIYF.

This chain connects TRBV27 to TRBJ1-5; D may be TRBD1 (5 bases). V shed 5 bases and J shed 4 bases, with 9 bases lying between them. CDR1 and CDR2 from the germline V gene are MNHEY and SMNVEV (reference sequence). This CDR3 has 13 residues. CDR3: CASSPDRNQPQHF. The CDR3 coding sequence is TGTGCCAGCAGTCCTGACAGAAATCAGCCCCAGCATTTT.

The chain links TRBV5-6 to TRBJ1-1; a weak D match, TRBD1 (6 bases). The germline gives CDR1 SGHDT, CDR2 YYEEEE. This CDR3 region has 15 residues. Deletions cut 0 bases from V and 3 bases from J, with 12 bases between. CDR3 bases: TGTGCCAGCAGCTTGGTAGGGGACACGTACACTGAAGCTTTCTTT. This encodes CASSLVGDTYTEAFF.

The CDR3 coding sequence is TGTGCCAGCAGCCGGACTCAACTCCCCTACGAGCAGTACTTC. Translating gives CASSRTQLPYEQYF. The rearrangement links TRBV3-1 (or the pseudogene TRBV3-2) to TRBJ2-7, with a possible D match to TRBD2 (5 bases). V was clipped by 4 bases and J by 2 bases, with 12 bases between them. Per the germline V gene, CDR1 is LGHDT and CDR2 is YNNKEL (reference sequence). This CDR3 has 14 residues.

V and J are TRBV12-5 and TRBJ2-4; D may be TRBD2 (6 bases). Germline CDR1 is LGHNT and CDR2 is FRNRAP. The CDR3 contains 14 residues. With 6 bases removed from V and 0 bases from J, the gap between germline ends came to 9 bases. CDR3 coding DNA: TGTGCTAGTGGGCTAGCGTTAGCCAAAAACATTCAGTACTTC. Translating gives CASGLALAKNIQYF. Full variable domain (missing parts from reference TRBV12-5 and TRBJ2-4): DARVTQTPRHKVTEMGQEVTMRCQPILGHNTVFWYRQTMMQGLELLAYFRNRAPLDDSGMPKDRFSAEMPDATLATLKIQPSEPRDSAVYFCASGLALAKNIQYFGAGTRLSVL.

This clone was observed once. This chain joins TRBV5-6 and TRBJ2-5; possible D gene TRBD2, 7 bases. Germline CDR1 SGHDT, CDR2 YYEEEE. Trimming took 6 bases from V and 3 from J, leaving 15 bases between them. This CDR3 spans 14 amino acids. The CDR3 DNA reads TGTGCCAGCACCCTGGGGGGGGCGGAAGAGACCCAGTACTTC. Amino acids: CASTLGGAEETQYF.